This TCR beta chain was identified during a study of blood T cell repertoires in COVID-19. The wider study: Acute-phase and convalescent COVID-19 samples originated in the United States, Italy and Spain. PBMCs, B-cell-depleted T cells, or T cells were the source of the cDNA or gDNA that made up the material.

The CDR3 spans 15 residues. Germline values: CDR1 SQVTM, CDR2 ANQGSEA. V shed 4 bases, J shed 2 bases, and the junction held 4 bases outside the gene matches. Authors' analysis steps: From reference gene primer amplification, estimates of nucleated cell counts were derived. Only in-frame clones appear in the TCRdb table, and some are missing; sequencing was by immunoSEQ multiplex PCR. V and J calls and clone size come straight from that table; D and trimming were deduced from the DNA. The table lists a few hundred thousand clones, about 85% of them singletons. The chain has TRBV29-1 and TRBJ1-4; TRBD1 aligns across 10 bases. The sequence derives from a woman younger than 35 with acute or convalescent COVID-19. The sample comprised peripheral blood. The CDR3 here is CSVATGGFTNEKLFF. CDR3 DNA: TGCAGCGTTGCGACAGGGGGCTTTACTAATGAAAAACTGTTTTTT.